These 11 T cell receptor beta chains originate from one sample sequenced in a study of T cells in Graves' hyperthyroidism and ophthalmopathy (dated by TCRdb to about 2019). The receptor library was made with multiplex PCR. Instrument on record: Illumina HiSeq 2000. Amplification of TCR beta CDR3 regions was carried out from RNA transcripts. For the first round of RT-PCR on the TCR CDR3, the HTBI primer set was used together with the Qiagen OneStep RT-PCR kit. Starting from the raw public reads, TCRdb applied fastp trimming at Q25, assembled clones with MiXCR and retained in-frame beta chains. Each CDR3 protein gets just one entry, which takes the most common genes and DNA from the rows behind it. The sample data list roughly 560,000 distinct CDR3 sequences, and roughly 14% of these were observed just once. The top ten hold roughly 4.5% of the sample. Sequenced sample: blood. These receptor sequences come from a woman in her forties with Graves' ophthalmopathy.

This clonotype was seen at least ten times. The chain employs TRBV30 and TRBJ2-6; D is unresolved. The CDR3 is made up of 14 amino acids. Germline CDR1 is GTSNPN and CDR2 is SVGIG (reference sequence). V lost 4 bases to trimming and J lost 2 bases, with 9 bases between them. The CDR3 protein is CAWTAWAGANVLTF. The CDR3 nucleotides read TGTGCCTGGACTGCCTGGGCTGGGGCCAACGTCCTGACTTTC.

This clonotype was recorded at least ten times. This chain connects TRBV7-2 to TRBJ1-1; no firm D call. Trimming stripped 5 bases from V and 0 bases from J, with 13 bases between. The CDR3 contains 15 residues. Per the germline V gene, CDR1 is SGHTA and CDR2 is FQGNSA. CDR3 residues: CASSLGDPMNTEAFF. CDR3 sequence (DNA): TGTGCCAGCAGCCTGGGAGATCCCATGAACACTGAAGCTTTCTTT.

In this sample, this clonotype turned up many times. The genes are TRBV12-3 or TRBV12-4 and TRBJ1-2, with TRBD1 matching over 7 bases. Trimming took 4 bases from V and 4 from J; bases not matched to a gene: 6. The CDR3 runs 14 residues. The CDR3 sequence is CASSSDRVSYGYTF. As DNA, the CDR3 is TGTGCCAGCAGTTCTGACAGGGTCTCCTATGGCTACACCTTC.

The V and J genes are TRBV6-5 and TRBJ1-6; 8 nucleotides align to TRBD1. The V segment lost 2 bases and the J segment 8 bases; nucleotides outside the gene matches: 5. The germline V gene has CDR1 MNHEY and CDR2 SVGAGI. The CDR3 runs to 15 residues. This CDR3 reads CASSYLGTGHSPLHF. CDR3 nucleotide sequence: TGTGCCAGCAGTTACCTTGGGACAGGTCATTCACCCCTCCACTTT.

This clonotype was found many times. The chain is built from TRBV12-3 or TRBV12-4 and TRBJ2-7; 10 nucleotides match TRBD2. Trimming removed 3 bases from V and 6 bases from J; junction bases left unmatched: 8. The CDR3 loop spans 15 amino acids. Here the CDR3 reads CASSFWSSGSAEQYF. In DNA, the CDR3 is TGTGCCAGCAGTTTTTGGTCTAGCGGGAGTGCCGAGCAGTACTTC.

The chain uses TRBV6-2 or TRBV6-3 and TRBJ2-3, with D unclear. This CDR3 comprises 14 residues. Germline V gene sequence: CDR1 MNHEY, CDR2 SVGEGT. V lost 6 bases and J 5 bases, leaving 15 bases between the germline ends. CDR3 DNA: TGTGCCAGCAGATCCTGGGCCTCTGGAGATACGCAGTATTTT. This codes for CASRSWASGDTQYF.

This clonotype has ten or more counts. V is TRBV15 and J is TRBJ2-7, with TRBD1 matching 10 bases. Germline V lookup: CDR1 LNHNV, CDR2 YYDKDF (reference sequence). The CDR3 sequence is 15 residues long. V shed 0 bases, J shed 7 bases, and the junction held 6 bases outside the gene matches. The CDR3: CATSRDRDRGREQYF. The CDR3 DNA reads TGTGCCACCAGCAGAGATCGAGACAGGGGGCGTGAGCAGTACTTC. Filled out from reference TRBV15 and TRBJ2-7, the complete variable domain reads DAMVIQNPRYQVTQFGKPVTLSCSQTLNHNVMYWYQQKSSQAPKLLFHYYDKDFNNEADTPDNFQSRRPNTSFCFLDIRSPGLGDTAMYLCATSRDRDRGREQYFGPGTRLTVT.

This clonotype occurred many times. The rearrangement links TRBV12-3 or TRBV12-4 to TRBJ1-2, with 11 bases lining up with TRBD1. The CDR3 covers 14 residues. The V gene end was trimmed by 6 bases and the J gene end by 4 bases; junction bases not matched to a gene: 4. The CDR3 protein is CASSPGQGAYGYTF. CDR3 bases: TGTGCCAGCAGCCCAGGACAGGGGGCCTATGGCTACACCTTC.

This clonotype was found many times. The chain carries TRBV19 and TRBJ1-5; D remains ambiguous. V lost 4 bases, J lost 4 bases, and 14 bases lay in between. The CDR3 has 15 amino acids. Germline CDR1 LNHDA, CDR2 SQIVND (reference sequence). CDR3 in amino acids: CASSTSGEVNQPQHF. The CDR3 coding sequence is TGTGCCAGTAGTACCTCAGGAGAGGTGAATCAGCCCCAGCATTTT.

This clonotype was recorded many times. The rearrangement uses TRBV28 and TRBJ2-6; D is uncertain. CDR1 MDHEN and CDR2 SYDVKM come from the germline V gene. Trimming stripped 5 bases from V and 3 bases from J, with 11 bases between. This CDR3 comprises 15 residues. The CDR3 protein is CASSATTVGANVLTF. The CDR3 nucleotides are TGTGCCAGCAGTGCTACGACGGTTGGGGCCAACGTCCTGACTTTC.

In DNA, the CDR3 is TGCGCCAGCAGCCAAGTTCGGGCGGGAGGGGGTGATCAGTACTTC. This encodes CASSQVRAGGGDQYF. The chain combines TRBV4-1 with TRBJ2-4, with TRBD2 identical over 9 bases. CDR1 is MGHRA and CDR2 is YSYEKL in the germline V gene. With V trimmed by 1 base and J by 12 bases, 10 bases remained unmatched. CDR3 length: 15 amino acids.